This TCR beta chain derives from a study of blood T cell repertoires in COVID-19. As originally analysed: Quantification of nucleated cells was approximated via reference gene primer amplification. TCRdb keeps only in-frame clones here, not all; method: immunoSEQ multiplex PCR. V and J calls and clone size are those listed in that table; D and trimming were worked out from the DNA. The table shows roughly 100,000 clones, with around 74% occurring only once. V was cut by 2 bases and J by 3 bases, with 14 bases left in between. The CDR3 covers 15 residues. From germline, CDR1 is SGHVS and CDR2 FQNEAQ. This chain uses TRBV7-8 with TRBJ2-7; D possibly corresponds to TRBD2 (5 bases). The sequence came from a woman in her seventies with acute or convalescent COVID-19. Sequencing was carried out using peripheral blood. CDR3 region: CASSLTPDLYYEQYF. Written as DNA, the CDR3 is TGTGCCAGCAGCTTAACCCCGGACTTGTACTACGAGCAGTACTTC.